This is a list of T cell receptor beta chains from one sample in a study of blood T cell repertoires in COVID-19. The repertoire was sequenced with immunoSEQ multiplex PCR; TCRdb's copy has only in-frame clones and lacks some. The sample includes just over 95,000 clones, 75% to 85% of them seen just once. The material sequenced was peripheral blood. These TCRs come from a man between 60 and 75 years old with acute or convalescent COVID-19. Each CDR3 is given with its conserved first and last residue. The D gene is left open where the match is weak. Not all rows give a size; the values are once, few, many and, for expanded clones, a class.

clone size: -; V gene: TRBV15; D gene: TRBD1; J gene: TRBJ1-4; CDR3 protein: CATSSQQGAHEKLFF; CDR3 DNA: TGTGCCACCAGCAGTCAACAGGGGGCGCATGAAAAACTGTTTTTT
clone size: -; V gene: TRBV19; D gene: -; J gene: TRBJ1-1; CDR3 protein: CASSIRGTEAFF; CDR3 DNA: TGTGCCAGTAGTATTAGAGGGACTGAAGCTTTCTTT
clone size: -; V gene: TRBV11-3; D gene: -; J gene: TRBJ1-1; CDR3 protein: CASSFGGRGTEAFF; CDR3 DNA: TGTGCCAGCAGCTTTGGAGGGAGAGGAACTGAAGCTTTCTTT
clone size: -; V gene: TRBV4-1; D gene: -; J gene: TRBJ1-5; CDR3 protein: CASSQEGGLSNQPQHF; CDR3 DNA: TGCGCCAGCAGCCAAGAGGGAGGGCTGAGCAATCAGCCCCAGCATTTT
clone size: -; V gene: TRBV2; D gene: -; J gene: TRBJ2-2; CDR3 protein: CASSEAGGNTGELFF; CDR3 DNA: TGTGCCAGCAGTGAAGCGGGGGGGAACACCGGGGAGCTGTTTTTT
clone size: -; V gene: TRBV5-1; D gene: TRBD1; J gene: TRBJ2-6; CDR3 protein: CASSRGGQVLSGANVLTF; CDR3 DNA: TGCGCCAGCAGCCGAGGGGGACAGGTTCTCTCTGGGGCCAACGTCCTGACTTTC
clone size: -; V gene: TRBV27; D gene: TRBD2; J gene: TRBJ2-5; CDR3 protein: CASSLARAGGAETQYF; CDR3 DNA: TGTGCCAGCAGTTTAGCAAGAGCGGGAGGCGCCGAGACCCAGTACTTC
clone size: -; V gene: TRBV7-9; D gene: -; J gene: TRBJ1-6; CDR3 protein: CASSLESGYNSPLHF; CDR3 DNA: TGTGCCAGCAGCTTAGAATCAGGCTATAATTCACCCCTCCACTTT
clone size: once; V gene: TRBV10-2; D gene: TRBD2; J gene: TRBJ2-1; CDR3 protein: CASSESLAGGGNEQFF; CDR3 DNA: TGCGCCAGCAGTGAGTCCCTAGCGGGGGGGGGCAATGAGCAGTTCTTC
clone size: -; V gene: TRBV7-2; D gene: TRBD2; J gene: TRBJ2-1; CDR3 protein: CASSPNLAGGHNEQFF; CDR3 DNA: TGTGCCAGCAGCCCAAACCTAGCGGGAGGCCACAATGAGCAGTTCTTC
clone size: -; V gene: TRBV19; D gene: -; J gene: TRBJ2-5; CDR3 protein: CASSIWGAETQYF; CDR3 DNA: TGTGCCAGTAGTATCTGGGGCGCAGAGACCCAGTACTTC
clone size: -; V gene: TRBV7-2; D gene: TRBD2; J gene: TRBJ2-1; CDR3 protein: CASSSGLAGGEQFF; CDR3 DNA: TGTGCCAGCAGCTCGGGACTAGCGGGAGGTGAGCAGTTCTTC
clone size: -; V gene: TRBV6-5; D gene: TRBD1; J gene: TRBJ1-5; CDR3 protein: CASRGTGGGQPQHF; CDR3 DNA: TGTGCCAGCAGAGGGACAGGAGGGGGACAGCCCCAGCATTTT
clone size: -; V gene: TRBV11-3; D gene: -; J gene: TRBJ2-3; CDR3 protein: CASSPKDTQYF; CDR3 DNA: TGTGCCAGCAGCCCTAAGGATACGCAGTATTTT
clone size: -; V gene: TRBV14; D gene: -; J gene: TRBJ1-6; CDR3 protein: CASSQDPGYNSPLHF; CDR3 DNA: TGTGCCAGCAGCCAAGATCCAGGTTATAATTCACCCCTCCACTTT
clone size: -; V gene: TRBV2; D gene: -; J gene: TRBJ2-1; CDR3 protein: CASSQDSDNEQFF; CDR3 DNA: TGTGCCAGCAGCCAGGACAGCGACAATGAGCAGTTCTTC
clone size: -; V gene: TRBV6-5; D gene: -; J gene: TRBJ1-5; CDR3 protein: CASSYGGAGNQPQHF; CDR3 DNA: TGTGCCAGCAGTTATGGGGGGGCTGGCAATCAGCCCCAGCATTTT
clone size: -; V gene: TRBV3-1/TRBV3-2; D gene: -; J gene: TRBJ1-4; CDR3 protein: CASSHRTQSLFF; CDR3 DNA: TGTGCCAGCAGCCACCGGACTCAGTCACTGTTTTTT
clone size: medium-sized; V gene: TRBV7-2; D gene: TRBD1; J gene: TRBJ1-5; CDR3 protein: CASSFRDREYQPQHF; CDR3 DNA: TGTGCCAGCAGCTTCCGGGACAGGGAGTATCAGCCCCAGCATTTT
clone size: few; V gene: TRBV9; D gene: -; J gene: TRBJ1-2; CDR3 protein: CASSPQTGTNYGYTF; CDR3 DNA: TGTGCCAGCAGCCCTCAGACAGGTACCAACTATGGCTACACCTTC
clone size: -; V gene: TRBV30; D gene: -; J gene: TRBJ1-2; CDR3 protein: CAWRREGGYTF; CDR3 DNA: TGTGCCTGGAGAAGGGAGGGGGGCTACACCTTC
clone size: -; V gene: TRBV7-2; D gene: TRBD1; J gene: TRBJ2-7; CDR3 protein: CASSRSTGSSYEQYF; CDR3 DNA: TGTGCCAGCAGCCGTTCGACAGGGAGCTCCTACGAGCAGTACTTC